These T cell receptor beta chains were read from a single sample in a study of CD8 T cells in Susac syndrome. TCRdb reanalysed the immunoSEQ multiplex PCR reads using MiXCR and keeps one entry per CDR3 protein. The sample lists around 200,000 distinct CDR3 sequences; roughly 94% were seen once. Sample: CD4+ T cells from PBMCs. Receptors were obtained from a human donor in good health. The CDR3 runs from the conserved cysteine through the conserved F or W. Part of the rows lack a size; the others show once, few, many or a class for expanded clones.

v_gene	abundance	CDR3aa
TRBV10-3	once	CAISEAGGQPQHF
TRBV7-2	NA	CASSLEVWDSQFF
TRBV5-1	once	CASSLLLNKETQYF
TRBV7-8	few	CASSQATVNEQFF
TRBV29-1	NA	CSVETGVGRYGYTF
TRBV5-1	NA	CTSCPEGTDTQYF
TRBV9	once	CASSAYRQGQPQHF
TRBV5-4	once	CASSFDWKAKNIQYF
TRBV14	NA	CASSQDISLLAGADEQFF
TRBV18	NA	CASSPSQGGWNYGYTF
TRBV29-1	NA	CSALTVNTEAFF
TRBV14	NA	CASSQGSRATGANVLTF
TRBV23-1	NA	CASSRGGQDGANVLTF
TRBV6-5	NA	CASSPRATDTQYF
TRBV4-1	once	CASRPPGLAGNEQFF
TRBV5-6	once	CASSFDLGVVLQETQYF